Sequencing of this TCR beta chain was carried out in a study of blood T cell repertoires in COVID-19. This table comes from immunoSEQ multiplex PCR, and its TCRdb copy is limited to in-frame clones, with some not included. The sample consists of 200,000 to 300,000 clones, approximately 89% of them appearing once. Germline-derived CDR1 and CDR2 are SGHRS and YFSETQ. The V end lost 6 bases, the J end lost 5 bases, and 17 bases lay between the germline ends. This CDR3 is 14 amino acids long. The specimen sequenced was PBMCs or T cells enriched from blood (not recorded which). The TCR originated in a woman in her twenties or thirties with acute COVID-19. The gene calls are TRBV5-1 and TRBJ2-5; D uncertain. This chain's CDR3 is CASKVTPMPETQYF. CDR3 coding DNA: TGCGCCAGCAAAGTGACACCGATGCCGGAGACCCAGTACTTC.